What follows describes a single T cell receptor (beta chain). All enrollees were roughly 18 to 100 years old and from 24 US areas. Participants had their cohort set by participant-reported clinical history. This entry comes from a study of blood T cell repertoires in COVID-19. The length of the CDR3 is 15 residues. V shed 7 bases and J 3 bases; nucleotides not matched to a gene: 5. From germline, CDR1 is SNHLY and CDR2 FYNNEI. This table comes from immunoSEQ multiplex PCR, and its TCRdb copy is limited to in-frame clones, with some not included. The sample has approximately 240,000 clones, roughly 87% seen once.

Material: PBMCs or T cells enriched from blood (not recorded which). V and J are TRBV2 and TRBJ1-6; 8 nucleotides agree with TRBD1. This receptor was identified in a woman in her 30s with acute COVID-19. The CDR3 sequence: CASMADRGYNSPLHF. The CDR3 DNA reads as TGTGCCAGCATGGCTGACAGGGGCTATAATTCACCCCTCCACTTT.